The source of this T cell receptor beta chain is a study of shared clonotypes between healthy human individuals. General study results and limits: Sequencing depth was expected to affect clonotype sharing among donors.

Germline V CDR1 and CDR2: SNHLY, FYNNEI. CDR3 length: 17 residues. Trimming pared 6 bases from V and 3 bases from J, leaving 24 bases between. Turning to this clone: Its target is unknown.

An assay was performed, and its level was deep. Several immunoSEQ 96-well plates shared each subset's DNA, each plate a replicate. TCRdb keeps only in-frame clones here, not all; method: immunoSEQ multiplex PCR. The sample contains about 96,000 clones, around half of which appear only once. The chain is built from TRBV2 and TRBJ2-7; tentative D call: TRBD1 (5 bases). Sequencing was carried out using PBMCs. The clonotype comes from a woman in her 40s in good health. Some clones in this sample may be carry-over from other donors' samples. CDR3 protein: CASSKGQTFGPIYEQYF. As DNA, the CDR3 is TGTGCCAGCAGCAAAGGACAAACCTTCGGGCCGATCTACGAGCAGTACTTC.